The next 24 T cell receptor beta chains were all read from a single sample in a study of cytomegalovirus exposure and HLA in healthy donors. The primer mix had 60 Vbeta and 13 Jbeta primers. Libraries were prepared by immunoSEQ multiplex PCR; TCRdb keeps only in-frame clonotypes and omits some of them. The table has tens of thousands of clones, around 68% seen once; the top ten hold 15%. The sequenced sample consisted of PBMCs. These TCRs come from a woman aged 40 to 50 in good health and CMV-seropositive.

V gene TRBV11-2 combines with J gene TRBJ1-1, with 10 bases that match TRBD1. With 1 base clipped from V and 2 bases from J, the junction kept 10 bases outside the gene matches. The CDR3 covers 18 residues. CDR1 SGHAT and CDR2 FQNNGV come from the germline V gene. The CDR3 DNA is TGTGCCAGCAGCTTAGTTTTGGGACAGGGGAGACGAAACACTGAAGCTTTCTTT. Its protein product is CASSLVLGQGRRNTEAFF. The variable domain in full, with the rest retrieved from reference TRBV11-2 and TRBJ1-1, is EAGVAQSPRYKIIEKRQSVAFWCNPISGHATLYWYQQILGQGPKLLIQFQNNGVVDDSQLPKDRFSAERLKGVDSTLKIQPAKLEDSAVYLCASSLVLGQGRRNTEAFFGQGTRLTVV.

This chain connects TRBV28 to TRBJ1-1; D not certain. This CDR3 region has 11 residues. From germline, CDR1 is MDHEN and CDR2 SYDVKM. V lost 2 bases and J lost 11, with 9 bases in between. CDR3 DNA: TGTGCCAGCAGTTTACAGAGGGTGGCTTTCTTT. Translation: CASSLQRVAFF. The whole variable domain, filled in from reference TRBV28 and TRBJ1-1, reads DVKVTQSSRYLVKRTGEKVFLECVQDMDHENMFWYRQDPGLGLRLIYFSYDVKMKEKGDIPEGYSVSREKKERFSLILESASTNQTSMYLCASSLQRVAFFGQGTRLTVV.

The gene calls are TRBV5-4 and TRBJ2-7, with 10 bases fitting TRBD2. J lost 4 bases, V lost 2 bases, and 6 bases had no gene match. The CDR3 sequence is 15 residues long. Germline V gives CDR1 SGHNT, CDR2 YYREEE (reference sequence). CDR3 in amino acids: CASSFSGRAAYEQYF. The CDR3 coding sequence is TGTGCCAGCAGCTTCAGCGGGAGGGCCGCGTACGAGCAGTACTTC.

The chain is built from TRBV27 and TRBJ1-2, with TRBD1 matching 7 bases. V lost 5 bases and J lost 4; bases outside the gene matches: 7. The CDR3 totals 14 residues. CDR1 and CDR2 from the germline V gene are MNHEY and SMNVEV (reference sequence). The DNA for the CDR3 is TGTGCCAGCAGTCTCTCCCCAGGGGGCTATGGCTACACCTTC. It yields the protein CASSLSPGGYGYTF.

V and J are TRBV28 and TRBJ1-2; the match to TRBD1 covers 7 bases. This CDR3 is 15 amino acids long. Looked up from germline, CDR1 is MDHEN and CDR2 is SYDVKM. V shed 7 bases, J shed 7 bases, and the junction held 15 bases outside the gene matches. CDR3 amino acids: CASTKGDETGPGYTF. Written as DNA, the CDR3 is TGTGCCAGCACTAAAGGGGATGAGACAGGGCCTGGCTACACCTTC.

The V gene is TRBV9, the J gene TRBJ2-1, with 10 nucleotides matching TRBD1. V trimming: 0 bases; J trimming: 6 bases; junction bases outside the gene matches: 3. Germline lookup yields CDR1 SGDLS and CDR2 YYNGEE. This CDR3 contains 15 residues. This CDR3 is CASSVGTGGINEQFF. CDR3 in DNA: TGTGCCAGCAGCGTAGGGACAGGGGGTATCAATGAGCAGTTCTTC.

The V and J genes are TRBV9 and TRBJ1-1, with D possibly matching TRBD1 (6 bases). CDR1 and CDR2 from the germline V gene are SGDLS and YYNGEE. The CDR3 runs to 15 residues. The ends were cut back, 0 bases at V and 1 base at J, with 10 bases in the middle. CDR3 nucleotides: TGTGCCAGCAGCGTAGAAACAGGGCCGAACACTGAAGCTTTCTTT. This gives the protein CASSVETGPNTEAFF.

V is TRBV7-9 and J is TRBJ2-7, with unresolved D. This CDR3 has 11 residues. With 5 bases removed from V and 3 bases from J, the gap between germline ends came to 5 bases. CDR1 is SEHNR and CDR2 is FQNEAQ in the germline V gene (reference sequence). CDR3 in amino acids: CASSPVYEQYF. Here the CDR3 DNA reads TGTGCCAGCAGCCCAGTCTACGAGCAGTACTTC.

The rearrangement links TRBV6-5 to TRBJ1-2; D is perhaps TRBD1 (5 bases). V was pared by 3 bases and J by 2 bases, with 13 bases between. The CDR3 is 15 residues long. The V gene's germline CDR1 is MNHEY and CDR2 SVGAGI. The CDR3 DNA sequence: TGTGCCAGCAGTTATTATGGGGGAGGGAACTATGGCTACACCTTC. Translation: CASSYYGGGNYGYTF.

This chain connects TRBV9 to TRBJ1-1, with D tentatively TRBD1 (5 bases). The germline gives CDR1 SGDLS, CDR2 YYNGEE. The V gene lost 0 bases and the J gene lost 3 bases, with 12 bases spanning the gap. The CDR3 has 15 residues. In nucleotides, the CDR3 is TGTGCCAGCAGCGTAGATGGGGCAGGCTACACTGAAGCTTTCTTT. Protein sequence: CASSVDGAGYTEAFF.

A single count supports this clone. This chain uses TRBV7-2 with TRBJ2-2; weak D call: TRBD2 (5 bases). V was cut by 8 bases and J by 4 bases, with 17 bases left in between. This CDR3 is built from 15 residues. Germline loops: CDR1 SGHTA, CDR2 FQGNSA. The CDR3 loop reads CASPLSSGSTGELFF. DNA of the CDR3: TGTGCCAGCCCCCTTTCGAGCGGCAGCACCGGGGAGCTGTTTTTT. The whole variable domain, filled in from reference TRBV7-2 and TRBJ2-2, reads GAGVSQSPSNKVTEKGKDVELRCDPISGHTALYWYRQSLGQGLEFLIYFQGNSAPDKSGLPSDRFSAERTGGSVSTLTIQRTQQEDSAVYLCASPLSSGSTGELFFGEGSRLTVL.

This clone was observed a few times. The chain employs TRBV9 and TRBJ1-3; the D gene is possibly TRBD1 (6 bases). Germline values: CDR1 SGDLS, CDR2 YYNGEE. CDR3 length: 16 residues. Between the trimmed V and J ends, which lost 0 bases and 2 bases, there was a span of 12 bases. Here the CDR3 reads CASSVGEQGTGNTIYF. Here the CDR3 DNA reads TGTGCCAGCAGCGTAGGAGAACAGGGAACTGGAAACACCATATATTTT.

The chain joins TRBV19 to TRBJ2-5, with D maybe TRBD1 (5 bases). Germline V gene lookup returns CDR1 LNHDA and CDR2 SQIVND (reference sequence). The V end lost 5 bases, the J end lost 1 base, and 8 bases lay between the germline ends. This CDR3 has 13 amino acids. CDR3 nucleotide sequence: TGTGCCAGTAGTCCAGGGCCCCAAGAGACCCAGTACTTC. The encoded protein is CASSPGPQETQYF.

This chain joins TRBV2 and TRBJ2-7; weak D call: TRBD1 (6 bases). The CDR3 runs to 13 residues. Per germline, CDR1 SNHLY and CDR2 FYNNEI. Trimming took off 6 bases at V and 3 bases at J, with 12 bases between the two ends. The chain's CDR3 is CASRQDSNYEQYF. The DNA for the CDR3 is TGTGCCAGCAGGCAGGACAGTAACTACGAGCAGTACTTC. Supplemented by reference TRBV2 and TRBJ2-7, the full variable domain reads EPEVTQTPSHQVTQMGQEVILRCVPISNHLYFYWYRQILGQKVEFLVSFYNNEISEKSEIFDDQFSVERPDGSNFTLKIRSTKLEDSAMYFCASRQDSNYEQYFGPGTRLTVT.

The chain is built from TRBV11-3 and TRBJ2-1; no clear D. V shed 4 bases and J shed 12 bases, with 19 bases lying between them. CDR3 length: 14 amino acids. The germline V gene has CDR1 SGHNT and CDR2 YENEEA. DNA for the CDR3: TGTGCCAGCAGCTCGTCGATACTCCCCGTCTTGCAGTTCTTC. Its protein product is CASSSSILPVLQFF.

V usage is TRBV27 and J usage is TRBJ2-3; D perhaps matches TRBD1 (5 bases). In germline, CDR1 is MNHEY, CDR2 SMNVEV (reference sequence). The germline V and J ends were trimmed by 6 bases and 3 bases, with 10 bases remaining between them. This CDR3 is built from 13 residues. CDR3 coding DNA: TGTGCCAGCAGAAGTCAGGGAACAGATACGCAGTATTTT. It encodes CASRSQGTDTQYF.

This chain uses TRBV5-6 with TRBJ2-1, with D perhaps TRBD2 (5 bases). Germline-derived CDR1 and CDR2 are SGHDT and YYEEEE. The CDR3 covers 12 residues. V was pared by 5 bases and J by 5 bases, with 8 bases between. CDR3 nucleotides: TGTGCCAGCAGGTGGGGAGACAATGAGCAGTTCTTC. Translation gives CASRWGDNEQFF. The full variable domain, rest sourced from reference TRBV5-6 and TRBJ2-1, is DAGVTQSPTHLIKTRGQQVTLRCSPKSGHDTVSWYQQALGQGPQFIFQYYEEEERQRGNFPDRFSGHQFPNYSSELNVNALLLGDSALYLCASRWGDNEQFFGPGTRLTVL.

CDR3 in amino acids: CASSLFTGGNTEAFF. In nucleotides, the CDR3 is TGTGCCAGCAGTCTATTTACCGGGGGGAACACTGAAGCTTTCTTT. J is TRBJ1-1 and V is TRBV6-5, with D perhaps matching TRBD1 (5 bases). CDR1 is MNHEY and CDR2 is SVGAGI in the germline V gene. The CDR3 is 15 residues long. V was pared by 5 bases and J by 1 base, with 14 bases between.

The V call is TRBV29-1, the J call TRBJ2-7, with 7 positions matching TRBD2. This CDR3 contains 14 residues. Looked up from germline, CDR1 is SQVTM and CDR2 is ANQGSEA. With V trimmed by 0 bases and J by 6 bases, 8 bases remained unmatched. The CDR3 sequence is CSVEDRAASGEQYF. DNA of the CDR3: TGCAGCGTTGAAGATCGTGCGGCTAGCGGCGAGCAGTACTTC.

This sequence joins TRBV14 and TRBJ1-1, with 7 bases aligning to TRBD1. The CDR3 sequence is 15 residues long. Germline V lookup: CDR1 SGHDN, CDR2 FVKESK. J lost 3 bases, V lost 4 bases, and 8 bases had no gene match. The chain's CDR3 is CASSPWTGGDTEAFF. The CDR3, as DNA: TGTGCCAGCAGCCCCTGGACAGGTGGGGACACTGAAGCTTTCTTT.

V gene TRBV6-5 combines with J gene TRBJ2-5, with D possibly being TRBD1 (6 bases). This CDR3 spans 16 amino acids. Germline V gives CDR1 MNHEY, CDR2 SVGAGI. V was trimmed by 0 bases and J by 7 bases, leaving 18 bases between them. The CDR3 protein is CASSYSNTGRTLTQYF. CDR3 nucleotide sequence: TGTGCCAGCAGTTACTCGAATACAGGGCGTACTCTGACCCAGTACTTC.

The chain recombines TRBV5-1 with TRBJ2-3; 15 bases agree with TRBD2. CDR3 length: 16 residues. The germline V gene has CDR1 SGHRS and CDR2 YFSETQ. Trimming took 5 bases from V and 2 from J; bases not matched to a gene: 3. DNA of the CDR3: TGCGCCAGCAGTAGGACTAGCGGGAGGGTCACAGATACGCAGTATTTT. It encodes CASSRTSGRVTDTQYF.

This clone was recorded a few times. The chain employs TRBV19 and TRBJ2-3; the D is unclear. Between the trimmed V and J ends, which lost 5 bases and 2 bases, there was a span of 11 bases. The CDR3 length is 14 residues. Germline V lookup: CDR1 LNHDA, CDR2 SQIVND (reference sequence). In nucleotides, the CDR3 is TGTGCCAGTAGTTTCGAGGCCTACACAGATACGCAGTATTTT. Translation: CASSFEAYTDTQYF.

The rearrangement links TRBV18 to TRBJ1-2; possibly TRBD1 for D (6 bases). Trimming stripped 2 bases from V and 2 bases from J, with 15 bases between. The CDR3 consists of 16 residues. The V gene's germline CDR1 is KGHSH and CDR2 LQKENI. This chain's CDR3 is CASSPGAGERNYGYTF. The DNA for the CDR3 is TGTGCCAGCTCACCAGGGGCAGGGGAAAGGAACTATGGCTACACCTTC.